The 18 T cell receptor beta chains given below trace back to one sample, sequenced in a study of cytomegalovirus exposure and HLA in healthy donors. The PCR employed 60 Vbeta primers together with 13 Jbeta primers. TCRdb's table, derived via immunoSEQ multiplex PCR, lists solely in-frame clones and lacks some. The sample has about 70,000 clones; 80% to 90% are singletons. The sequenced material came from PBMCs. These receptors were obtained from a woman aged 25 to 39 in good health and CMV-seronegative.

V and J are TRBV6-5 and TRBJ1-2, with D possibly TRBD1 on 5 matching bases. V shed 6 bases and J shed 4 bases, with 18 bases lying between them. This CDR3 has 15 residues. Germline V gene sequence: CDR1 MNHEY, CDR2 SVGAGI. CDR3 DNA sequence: TGTGCCAGCAGAGACAGCGTCACCCACCTCTATGGCTACACCTTC. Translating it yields CASRDSVTHLYGYTF.

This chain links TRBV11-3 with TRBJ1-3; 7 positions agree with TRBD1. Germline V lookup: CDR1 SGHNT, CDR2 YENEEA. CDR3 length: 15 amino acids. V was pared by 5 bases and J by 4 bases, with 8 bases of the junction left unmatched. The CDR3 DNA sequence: TGTGCCAGCAGCGCGACAGGGTCTATCGGAAACACCATATATTTT. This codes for CASSATGSIGNTIYF.

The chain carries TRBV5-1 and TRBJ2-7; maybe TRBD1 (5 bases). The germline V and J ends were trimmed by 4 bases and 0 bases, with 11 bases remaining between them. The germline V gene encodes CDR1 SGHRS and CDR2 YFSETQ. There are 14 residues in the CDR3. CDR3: CASSLMDTSYEQYF. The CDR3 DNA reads TGCGCCAGCAGCCTTATGGACACCTCCTACGAGCAGTACTTC. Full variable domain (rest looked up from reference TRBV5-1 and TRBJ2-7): KAGVTQTPRYLIKTRGQQVTLSCSPISGHRSVSWYQQTPGQGLQFLFEYFSETQRNKGNFPGRFSGRQFSNSRSEMNVSTLELGDSALYLCASSLMDTSYEQYFGPGTRLTVT.

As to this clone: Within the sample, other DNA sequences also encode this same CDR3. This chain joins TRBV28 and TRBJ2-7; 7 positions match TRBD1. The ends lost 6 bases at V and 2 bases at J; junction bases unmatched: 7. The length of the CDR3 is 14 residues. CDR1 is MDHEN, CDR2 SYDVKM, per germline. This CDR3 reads CASRLQGETYEQYF. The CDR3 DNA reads TGTGCCAGCAGACTCCAGGGGGAGACCTACGAGCAGTACTTC.

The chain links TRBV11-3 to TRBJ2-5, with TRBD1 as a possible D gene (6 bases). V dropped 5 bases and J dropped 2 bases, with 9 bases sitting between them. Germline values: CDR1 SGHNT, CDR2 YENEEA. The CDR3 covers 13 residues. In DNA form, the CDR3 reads TGTGCCAGCAGCAGGACAGTTCAAGAGACCCAGTACTTC. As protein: CASSRTVQETQYF. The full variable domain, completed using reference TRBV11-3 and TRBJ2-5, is EAGVVQSPRYKIIEKKQPVAFWCNPISGHNTLYWYLQNLGQGPELLIRYENEEAVDDSQLPKDRFSAERLKGVDSTLKIQPAELGDSAVYLCASSRTVQETQYFGPGTRLLVL.

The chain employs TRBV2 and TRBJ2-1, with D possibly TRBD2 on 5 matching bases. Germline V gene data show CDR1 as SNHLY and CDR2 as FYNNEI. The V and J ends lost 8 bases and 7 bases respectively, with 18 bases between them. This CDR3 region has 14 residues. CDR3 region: CASLGLARRNEQFF. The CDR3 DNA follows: TGTGCCAGCCTCGGGCTAGCTCGTAGAAATGAGCAGTTCTTC.

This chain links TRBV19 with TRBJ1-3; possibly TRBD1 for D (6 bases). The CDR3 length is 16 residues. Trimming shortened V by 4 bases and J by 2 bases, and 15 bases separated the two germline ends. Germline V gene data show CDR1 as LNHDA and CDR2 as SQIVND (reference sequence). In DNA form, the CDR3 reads TGTGCCAGTAGTACGCCCGGGGGGCGGACTGGAAACACCATATATTTT. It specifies CASSTPGGRTGNTIYF. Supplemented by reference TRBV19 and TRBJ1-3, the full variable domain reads DGGITQSPKYLFRKEGQNVTLSCEQNLNHDAMYWYRQDPGQGLRLIYYSQIVNDFQKGDIAEGYSVSREKKESFPLTVTSAQKNPTAFYLCASSTPGGRTGNTIYFGEGSWLTVV.

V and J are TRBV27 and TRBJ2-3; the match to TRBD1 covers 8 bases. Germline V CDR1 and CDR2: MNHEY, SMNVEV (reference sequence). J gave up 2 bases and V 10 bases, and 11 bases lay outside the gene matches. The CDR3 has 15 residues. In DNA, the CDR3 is TGTGCCACCCGAGCCGGGACAGGTTACACAGATACGCAGTATTTT. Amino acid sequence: CATRAGTGYTDTQYF.

The CDR3 sequence is CASSQMGRGHEQYF. CDR3 in DNA: TGCGCCAGCAGCCAAATGGGCAGGGGGCACGAGCAGTACTTC. The chain has TRBV4-3 and TRBJ2-5; 8 bases map to TRBD1. The closer fit of TRBJ2-7 to the DNA end suggests the J call may be wrong. Germline V lookup: CDR1 LGHNA, CDR2 YSLEER. The CDR3 spans 14 residues.

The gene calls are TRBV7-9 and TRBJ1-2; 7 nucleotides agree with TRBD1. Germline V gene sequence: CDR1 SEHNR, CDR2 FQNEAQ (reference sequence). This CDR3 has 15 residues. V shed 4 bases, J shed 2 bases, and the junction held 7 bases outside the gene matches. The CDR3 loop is CASSSTGDSNYGYTF. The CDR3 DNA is TGTGCCAGCAGCTCCACAGGGGACTCCAACTATGGCTACACCTTC.

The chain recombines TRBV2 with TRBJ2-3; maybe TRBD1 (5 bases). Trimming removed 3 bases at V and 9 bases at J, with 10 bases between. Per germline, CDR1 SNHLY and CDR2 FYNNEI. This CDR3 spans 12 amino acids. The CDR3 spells CASSDYRPTQYF. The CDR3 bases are TGTGCCAGCAGTGATTACAGGCCCACGCAGTATTTT.

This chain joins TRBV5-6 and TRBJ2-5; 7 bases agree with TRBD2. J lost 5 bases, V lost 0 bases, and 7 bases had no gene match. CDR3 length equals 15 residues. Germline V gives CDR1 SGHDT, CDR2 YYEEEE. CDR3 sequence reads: CASSLGGRARETQYF. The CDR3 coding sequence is TGTGCCAGCAGCTTGGGAGGGAGGGCCCGCGAGACCCAGTACTTC.

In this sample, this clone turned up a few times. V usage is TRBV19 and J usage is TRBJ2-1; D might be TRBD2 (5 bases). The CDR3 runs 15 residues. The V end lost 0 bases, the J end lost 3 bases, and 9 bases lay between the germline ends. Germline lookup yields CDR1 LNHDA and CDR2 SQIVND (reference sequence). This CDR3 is CASSIEGRYYNEQFF. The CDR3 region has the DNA TGTGCCAGTAGTATAGAGGGGAGATACTACAATGAGCAGTTCTTC.

DNA for the CDR3: TGTGCCAGCAGCCTCCAGGGAACGGATGGCTACACCTTC. As protein: CASSLQGTDGYTF. The V and J genes are TRBV6-5 and TRBJ1-2; D perhaps matches TRBD1 (5 bases). CDR3 length: 13 amino acids. Germline-derived CDR1 and CDR2 are MNHEY and SVGAGI. Trimming cost V 6 bases and J 6 bases, with 14 bases left between them.

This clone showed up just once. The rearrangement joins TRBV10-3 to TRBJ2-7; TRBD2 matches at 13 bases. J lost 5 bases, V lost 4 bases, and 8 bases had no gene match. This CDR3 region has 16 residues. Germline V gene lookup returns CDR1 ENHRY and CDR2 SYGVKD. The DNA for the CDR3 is TGTGCCATCAGTGGGGGGACTAGCGGGAAGGGAGACGAGCAGTACTTC. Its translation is CAISGGTSGKGDEQYF.

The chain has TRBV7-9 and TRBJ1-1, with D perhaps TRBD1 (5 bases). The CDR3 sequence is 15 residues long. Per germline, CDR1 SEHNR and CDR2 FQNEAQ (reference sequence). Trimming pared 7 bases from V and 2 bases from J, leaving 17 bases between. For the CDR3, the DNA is TGTGCCAGCACCCGGCGGGGGACGCTAAACACTGAAGCTTTCTTT. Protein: CASTRRGTLNTEAFF.

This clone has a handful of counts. The CDR3 DNA sequence: TGCGCCAGCAGTTTAAGGGGCCCAAGATCCTCAACTAATGAAAAACTGTTTTTT. It encodes CASSLRGPRSSTNEKLFF. The chain uses TRBV10-2 and TRBJ1-4, with D possibly being TRBD1 (5 bases). CDR1 is WSHSY, CDR2 SAAADI, per germline. V was pared by 5 bases and J by 0 bases, with 19 bases between. The CDR3 length is 18 residues.

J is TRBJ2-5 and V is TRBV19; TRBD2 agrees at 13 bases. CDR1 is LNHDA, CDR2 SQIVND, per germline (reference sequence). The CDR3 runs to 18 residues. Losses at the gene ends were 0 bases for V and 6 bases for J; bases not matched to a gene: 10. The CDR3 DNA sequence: TGTGCCAGTAGTATAGAAGATAGGACTAGCGGGAGAAAGAAGACCCAGTACTTC. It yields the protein CASSIEDRTSGRKKTQYF.